The 8 T cell receptor beta chains reported below all come from one sample, sequenced in a study of blood T cell repertoires in COVID-19. The data were produced by immunoSEQ multiplex PCR, yet TCRdb's version contains in-frame clones alone and is incomplete. This sample has under 40,000 clones; roughly 84% occur once, and the top ten carry approximately 32%. Material: peripheral blood. These receptors all come from an older man with active COVID-19.

The V and J genes are TRBV9 and TRBJ2-1; 8 bases align to TRBD1. Looked up from germline, CDR1 is SGDLS and CDR2 is YYNGEE. V dropped 2 bases and J dropped 1; count of bases not matched to a gene: 2. The CDR3 has 15 amino acids. CDR3 in amino acids: CASSVRQGSYNEQFF. The CDR3 DNA follows: TGTGCCAGCAGCGTCCGACAGGGGTCCTACAATGAGCAGTTCTTC.

V and J are TRBV6-6 and TRBJ2-3; D not certain. The CDR3 has 16 residues. The V and J ends lost 0 bases and 0 bases respectively, with 10 bases between them. Germline V gene data show CDR1 as MNHNY and CDR2 as SVGAGI (reference sequence). The CDR3 region has the DNA TGTGCCAGCAGTTACTCGATCTTCACTAGCACAGATACGCAGTATTTT. Its translation is CASSYSIFTSTDTQYF.

This clone has a single count. V usage is TRBV3-1 (or the pseudogene TRBV3-2) and J usage is TRBJ1-2, with a possible D match to TRBD1 (5 bases). Per the germline V gene, CDR1 is LGHDT and CDR2 is YNNKEL (reference sequence). The CDR3 runs to 13 residues. V was trimmed by 1 base and J by 7 bases, leaving 10 bases between them. In DNA, the CDR3 is TGTGCCAGCAGCCAAGTAAGGGGCGGTGGCTACACCTTC. Protein product: CASSQVRGGGYTF.

The rearrangement uses TRBV6-5 and TRBJ2-7, with TRBD1 matching 8 bases. The CDR3 runs 13 residues. Trimming at V came to 5 bases and at J to 6 bases, leaving 6 bases not matched to a gene. The germline gives CDR1 MNHEY, CDR2 SVGAGI. CDR3 amino acids: CASSRDRLVEQYF. The CDR3 DNA reads TGTGCCAGCAGTCGGGACAGGTTAGTCGAGCAGTACTTC.

The genes are TRBV15 and TRBJ2-5; TRBD1 aligns across 9 bases. Germline CDR1 reads LNHNV; CDR2 reads YYDKDF (reference sequence). The CDR3 contains 16 residues. Germline trimming cut 3 bases from V and 3 bases from J; bases unmatched to any gene: 8. CDR3 residues: CATSRGDREGKETQYF. CDR3 nucleotide sequence: TGTGCCACCAGCAGGGGGGACAGGGAAGGGAAAGAGACCCAGTACTTC.

There are a few counts of this clone. This chain uses TRBV6-5 with TRBJ1-3; tentative D call: TRBD1 (5 bases). The CDR3 consists of 14 residues. V gave up 4 bases and J gave up 4 bases, with 11 bases separating them. The germline gives CDR1 MNHEY, CDR2 SVGAGI. CDR3 amino acids: CASSLQGWGNTIYF. The CDR3 region has the DNA TGTGCCAGCAGTTTGCAGGGATGGGGAAACACCATATATTTT.

V is TRBV6-6 and J is TRBJ1-2, with D possibly being TRBD1 (5 bases). Germline V gene sequence: CDR1 MNHNY, CDR2 SVGAGI (reference sequence). CDR3 length equals 14 residues. The ends were cut back, 7 bases at V and 6 bases at J, with 18 bases in the middle. CDR3 coding DNA: TGTGCCAGCAACACCCAGGGTGGAATTGATGGCTACACCTTC. Amino acid sequence: CASNTQGGIDGYTF.

Worth noting for this clone: A junction boundary mismatches the germline segment, possibly from a read error. The J gene is TRBJ2-2, the V gene TRBV7-7, with D perhaps matching TRBD1 (6 bases). This CDR3 has 15 amino acids. CDR1 SSHAT and CDR2 FNYEAQ come from the germline V gene (reference sequence). The CDR3 region has the DNA TGTGCTAGCAGCCGGGACAATTCGAACACCGGGGAGCTGTTTTTT. Translation gives CASSRDNSNTGELFF.